The subject of this entry is one TCR beta chain. This clone has only one observation. What antigen it recognizes has not been identified. It has no much larger one-base neighbor in the sample; base qualities were not kept. For CDR1 and CDR2, the germline V gene lists SGHTA and FQGNSA. Deletion took 1 base off V and 4 bases off J, with a span of 13 bases between the germline ends. The CDR3, from cysteine to phenylalanine, totals 15 residues. CDR3 DNA is the only sequence kept; it has 45 bases, read in frame from the first base. This entry is derived from a study of shared clonotypes between healthy human individuals (dated by TCRdb to 2020 to 2022). About the investigation overall: Two women and three men aged 18 to 49 years were included in the cohort. Per donor, three plates each were used for CD4 naive and CD4 memory, two for CD8 naive, and one for CD8 memory. Blood TCR repertoires of roughly five healthy adults were deeply sequenced to estimate repertoire size and the extent of clonotype sharing between individuals. Different laboratories and diverse techniques were used to prepare libraries and sequence TCR repertoires, to increase sequencing depth and limit assay-specific biases. Each donor's leukapheresis produced roughly between about 0.9 and 9.5 billion PBMCs.

Using the deep immunoSEQ assay, multiplex PCR amplified TCR CDR3 regions from genomic DNA. Extracted genomic DNA from each cell subset was spread evenly across all wells of several immunoSEQ 96-well plates, with each plate serving as a replicate. For sorted subsets, roughly 200 ng genomic DNA, equal to 30,000 to 35,000 T cell genomes, was loaded into each replicate PCR. Purified libraries were quantified with a Qubit 3.0 fluorometer, sized on a Bioanalyzer 2100, and re-quantified with the KAPA Library Quantification kit. A separate single-read 150-cycle Illumina NextSeq 550 flow cell was used to sequence each immunoSEQ 96-well plate. As for the original processing: Because the immunoSEQ output held only junctional sequences and lacked quality scores, the filtering could not match the filtering applied to full-length reads. Sequences were annotated with PyIR, a Python wrapper for IgBLAST v1.9, using IMGT germline references to assign V/J genes and CDR3. Reads were removed for weak V/J assignments (E-value above 1e-6), missing CDR3, stop codons, out-of-frame junctions, or ambiguous translated residues. V3J clonotypes were defined as sequences sharing an identical inferred V gene, J gene, and CDR3 amino acid sequence. Percentage overlap between repertoires was computed as shared unique clonotypes divided by the size of the smaller repertoire. Repertoire richness was assessed with RTK rarefaction, the Chao1 estimator, and Recon v2.1 estimates of unobserved clonotypes. Generation probabilities for all TCRbeta clonotypes obtained by the gDNA method from several donors were computed using OLGA. TCRdb took this table from immuneACCESS and kept in-frame rearrangements with V and J called. Such tables lack part of the clones; where checked against another copy, unresolved V genes explain under half of the gap, and the rest is unexplained. From that table come the V and J calls and clone size; the DNA was used to work out D and trimming. For this sample the table gives more than 900,000 clones, of which about 84% were detected only once. 0.5% to 0.65% of the sample belongs to the ten largest clones.

Healthy HIV-negative adults with no recently reported acute infections or vaccinations were included as donors. Only Caucasian adults living in Nashville, Tennessee, USA were represented among the donors. CD4+ T cells were enriched through magnetic negative selection, after which naive cells were positively selected on CD45RA and the remaining negative fraction served as the memory subset. After blood collection by leukapheresis, PBMCs were isolated using Ficoll-Histopaque density gradient centrifugation and then cryopreserved in the vapor phase of liquid nitrogen. Purity and quantity of every magnetically sorted T cell population were checked by analytical flow cytometry. Each sorted fraction had its genomic DNA isolated and then quantified by UV absorbance on a Nanodrop 2000c. Beyond this particular receptor, the publication reports: Based on pairwise subsampling, the degree of clonotype sharing among donors was expected to be affected by sequencing depth. Across four donors, approximately 5% of naive CD4, approximately 4% of naive CD8, 2.3% of memory CD4, and about 0.44% of memory CD8 clonotypes were shared. The genetic and exposure-history diversity represented was limited by the small number of donors. Compared with non-shared clonotypes, clonotypes shared by all four sorted-subset donors had higher generation probabilities. Sampling was restricted to blood, and TCR repertoires in tissue are likely to differ from TCR repertoires in blood. Naive subsets generally had larger estimated clonotype richness than memory subsets did. Incomplete sequencing was indicated by rarefaction of sorted-subset datasets, despite the large sequencing depth.

The sequence joins TRBV7-2 to TRBJ1-1; the D gene lacks a confident call. This TCR came from a man between 18 and 29 years old in good health. Some clones in this sample may be carry-over from other donors' samples. Material for sequencing was memory CD4+ T cells from PBMCs. The cell subset or site tag for this specimen amounts to: CD45RA-negative fraction. Here the CDR3 is given as CASSLGSNSGTEAFF. The sequence in DNA is TGTGCCAGCAGCTTAGGGTCCAACTCGGGCACTGAAGCTTTCTTT.